This note documents a single T cell receptor (beta chain) sequence. CDR3 length: 12 residues. Trimming stripped 0 bases from V and 5 bases from J, with 5 bases between. Per the germline V gene, CDR1 is SGDLS and CDR2 is YYNGEE. The data were taken from a study of blood T cell repertoires in COVID-19. This table comes from immunoSEQ multiplex PCR, and its TCRdb copy is limited to in-frame clones, with some not included. The data hold approximately 150,000 clones, with approximately 80% observed a single time. This TCR was sampled from a man between 65 and 85 years old who had been exposed to COVID-19. The sample consisted of PBMCs or T cells enriched from blood (not recorded which). The genes are TRBV9 and TRBJ1-2; no clear D gene. For the CDR3, the DNA is TGTGCCAGCAGCGTAGATCAGTATGGCTACACCTTC. Residues: CASSVDQYGYTF. Together with reference TRBV9 and TRBJ1-2, the CDR3 gives the full variable domain: DSGVTQTPKHLITATGQRVTLRCSPRSGDLSVYWYQQSLDQGLQFLIQYYNGEERAKGNILERFSAQQFPDLHSELNLSSLELGDSALYFCASSVDQYGYTFGSGTRLTVV.